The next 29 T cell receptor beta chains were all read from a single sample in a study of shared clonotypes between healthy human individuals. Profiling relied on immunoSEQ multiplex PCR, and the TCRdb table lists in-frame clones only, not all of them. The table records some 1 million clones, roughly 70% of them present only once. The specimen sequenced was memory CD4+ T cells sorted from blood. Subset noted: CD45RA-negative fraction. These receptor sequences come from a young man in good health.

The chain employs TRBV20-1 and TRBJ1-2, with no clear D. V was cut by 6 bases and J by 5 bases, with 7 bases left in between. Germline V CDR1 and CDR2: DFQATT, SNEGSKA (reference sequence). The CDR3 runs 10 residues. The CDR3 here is CSAKPYGYTF. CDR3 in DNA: TGCAGTGCCAAACCGTATGGCTACACCTTC.

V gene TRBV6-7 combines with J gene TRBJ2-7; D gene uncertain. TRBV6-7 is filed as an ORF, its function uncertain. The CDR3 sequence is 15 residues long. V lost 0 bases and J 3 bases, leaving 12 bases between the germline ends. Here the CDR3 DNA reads TGTGCCAGCAGTTACTCGTTCGGACCCCTCTACGAGCAGTACTTC. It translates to CASSYSFGPLYEQYF.

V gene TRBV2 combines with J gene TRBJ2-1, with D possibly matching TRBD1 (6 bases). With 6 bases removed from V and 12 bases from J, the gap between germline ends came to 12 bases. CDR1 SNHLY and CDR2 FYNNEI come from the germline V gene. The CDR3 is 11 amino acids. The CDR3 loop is CASRETQGQFF. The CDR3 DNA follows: TGTGCCAGCAGGGAAACACAGGGGCAGTTCTTC.

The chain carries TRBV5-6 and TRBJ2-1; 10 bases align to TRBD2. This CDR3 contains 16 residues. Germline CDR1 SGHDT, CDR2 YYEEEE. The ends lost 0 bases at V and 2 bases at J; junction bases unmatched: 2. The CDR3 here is CASSLGLAGAYNEQFF. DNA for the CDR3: TGTGCCAGCAGCTTGGGGCTAGCGGGAGCCTACAATGAGCAGTTCTTC.

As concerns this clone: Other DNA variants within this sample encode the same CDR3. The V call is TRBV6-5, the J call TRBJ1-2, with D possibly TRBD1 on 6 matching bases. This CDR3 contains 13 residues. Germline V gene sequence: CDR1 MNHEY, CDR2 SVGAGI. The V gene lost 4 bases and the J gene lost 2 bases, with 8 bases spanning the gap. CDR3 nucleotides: TGTGCCAGCAGTTTTGGACAGAACTATGGCTACACCTTC. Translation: CASSFGQNYGYTF.

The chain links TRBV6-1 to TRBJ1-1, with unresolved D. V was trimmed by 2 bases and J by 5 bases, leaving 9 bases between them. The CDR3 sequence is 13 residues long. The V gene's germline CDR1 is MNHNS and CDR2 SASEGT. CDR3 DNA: TGTGCCAGCAGTGAACCTTCTCGGACTGAAGCTTTCTTT. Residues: CASSEPSRTEAFF.

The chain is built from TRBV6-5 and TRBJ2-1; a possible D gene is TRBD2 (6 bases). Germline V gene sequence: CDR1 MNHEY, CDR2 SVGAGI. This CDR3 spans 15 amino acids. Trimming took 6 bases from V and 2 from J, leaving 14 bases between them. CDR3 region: CASRRGRQTYNEQFF. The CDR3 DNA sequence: TGTGCCAGCAGACGAGGGAGGCAAACCTACAATGAGCAGTTCTTC.

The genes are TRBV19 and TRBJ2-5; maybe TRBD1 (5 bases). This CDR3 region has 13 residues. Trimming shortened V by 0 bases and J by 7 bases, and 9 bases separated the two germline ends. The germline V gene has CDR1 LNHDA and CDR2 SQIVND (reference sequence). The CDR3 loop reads CASSIEARGTQYF. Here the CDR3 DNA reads TGTGCCAGTAGTATAGAAGCTAGGGGGACCCAGTACTTC.

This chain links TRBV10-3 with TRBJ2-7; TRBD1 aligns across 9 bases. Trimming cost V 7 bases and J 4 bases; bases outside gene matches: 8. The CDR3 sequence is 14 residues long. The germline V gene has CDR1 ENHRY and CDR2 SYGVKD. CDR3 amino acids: CAITRDRAGYEQYF. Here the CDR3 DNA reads TGTGCCATCACTCGGGACAGGGCGGGGTACGAGCAGTACTTC.

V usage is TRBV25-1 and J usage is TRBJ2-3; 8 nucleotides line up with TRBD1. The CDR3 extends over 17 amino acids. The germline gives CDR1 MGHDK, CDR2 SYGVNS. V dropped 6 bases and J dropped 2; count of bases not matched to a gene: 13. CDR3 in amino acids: CASSIKVGQGNTDTQYF. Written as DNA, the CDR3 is TGTGCCAGCAGCATCAAAGTCGGACAGGGTAACACAGATACGCAGTATTTT.

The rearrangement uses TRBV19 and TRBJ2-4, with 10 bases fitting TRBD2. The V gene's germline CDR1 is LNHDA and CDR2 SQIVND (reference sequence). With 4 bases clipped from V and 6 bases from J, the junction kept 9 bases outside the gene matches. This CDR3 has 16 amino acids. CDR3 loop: CASSTSGRGRGNIQYF. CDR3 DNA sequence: TGTGCCAGTAGTACTAGCGGGAGAGGAAGGGGAAACATTCAGTACTTC. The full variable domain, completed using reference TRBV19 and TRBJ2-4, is DGGITQSPKYLFRKEGQNVTLSCEQNLNHDAMYWYRQDPGQGLRLIYYSQIVNDFQKGDIAEGYSVSREKKESFPLTVTSAQKNPTAFYLCASSTSGRGRGNIQYFGAGTRLSVL.

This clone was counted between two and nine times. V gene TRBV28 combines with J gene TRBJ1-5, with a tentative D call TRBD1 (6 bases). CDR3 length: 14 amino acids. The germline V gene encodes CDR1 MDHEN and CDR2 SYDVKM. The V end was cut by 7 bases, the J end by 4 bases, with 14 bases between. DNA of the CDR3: TGTGCCAGCAATCGGAACAGGGCGAATCAGCCCCAGCATTTT. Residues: CASNRNRANQPQHF.

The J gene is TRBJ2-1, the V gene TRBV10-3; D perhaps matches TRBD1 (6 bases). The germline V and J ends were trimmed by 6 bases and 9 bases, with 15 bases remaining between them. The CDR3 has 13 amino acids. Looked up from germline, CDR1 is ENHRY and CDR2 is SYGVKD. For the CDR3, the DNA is TGTGCCATCAGCCCCCAACAGGGAACTGAGCAGTTCTTC. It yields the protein CAISPQQGTEQFF.

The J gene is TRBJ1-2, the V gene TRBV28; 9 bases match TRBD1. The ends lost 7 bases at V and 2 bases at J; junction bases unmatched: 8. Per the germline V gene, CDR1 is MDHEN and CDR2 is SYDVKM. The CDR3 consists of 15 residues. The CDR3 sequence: CASNAIGQGNYGYTF. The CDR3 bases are TGTGCCAGCAACGCGATCGGACAGGGGAACTATGGCTACACCTTC.

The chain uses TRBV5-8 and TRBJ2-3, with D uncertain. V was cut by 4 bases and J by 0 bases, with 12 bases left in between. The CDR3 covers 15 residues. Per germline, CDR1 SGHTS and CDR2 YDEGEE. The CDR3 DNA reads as TGTGCCAGCAGCCAGGACGGTGCTAGCACAGATACGCAGTATTTT. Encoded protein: CASSQDGASTDTQYF.

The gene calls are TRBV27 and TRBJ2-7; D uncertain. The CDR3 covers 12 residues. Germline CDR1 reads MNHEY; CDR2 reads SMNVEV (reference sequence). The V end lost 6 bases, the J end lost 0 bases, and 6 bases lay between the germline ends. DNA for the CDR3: TGTGCCAGCAGGAGGTCCTCCTACGAGCAGTACTTC. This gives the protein CASRRSSYEQYF.

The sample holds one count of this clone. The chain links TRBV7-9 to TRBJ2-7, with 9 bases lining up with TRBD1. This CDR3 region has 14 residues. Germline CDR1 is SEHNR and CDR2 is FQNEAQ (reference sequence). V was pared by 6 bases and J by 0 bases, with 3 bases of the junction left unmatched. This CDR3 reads CASRSDRGSYEQYF. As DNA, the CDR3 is TGTGCCAGCAGATCGGACAGGGGCTCCTACGAGCAGTACTTC.

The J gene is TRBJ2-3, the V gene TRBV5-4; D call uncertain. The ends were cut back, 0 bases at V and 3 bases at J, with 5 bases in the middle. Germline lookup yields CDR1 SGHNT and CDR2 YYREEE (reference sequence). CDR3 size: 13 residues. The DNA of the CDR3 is TGTGCCAGCAGCTTGGTAGGGACAGATACGCAGTATTTT. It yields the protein CASSLVGTDTQYF.

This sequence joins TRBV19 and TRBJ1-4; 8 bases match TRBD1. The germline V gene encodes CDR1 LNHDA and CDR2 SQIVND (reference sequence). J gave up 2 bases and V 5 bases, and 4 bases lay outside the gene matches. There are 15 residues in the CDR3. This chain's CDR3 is CASSVAGGTNEKLFF. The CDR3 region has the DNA TGTGCCAGTAGTGTCGCAGGGGGCACTAATGAAAAACTGTTTTTT. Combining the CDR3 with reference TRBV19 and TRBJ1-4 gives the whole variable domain DGGITQSPKYLFRKEGQNVTLSCEQNLNHDAMYWYRQDPGQGLRLIYYSQIVNDFQKGDIAEGYSVSREKKESFPLTVTSAQKNPTAFYLCASSVAGGTNEKLFFGSGTQLSVL.

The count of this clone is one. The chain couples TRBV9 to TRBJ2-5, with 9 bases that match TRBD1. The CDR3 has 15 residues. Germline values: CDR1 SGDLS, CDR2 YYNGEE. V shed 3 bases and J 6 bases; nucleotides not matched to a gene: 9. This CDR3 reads CASSDPDRGEKTQYF. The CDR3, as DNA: TGTGCCAGCAGCGACCCGGACAGGGGCGAAAAGACCCAGTACTTC.

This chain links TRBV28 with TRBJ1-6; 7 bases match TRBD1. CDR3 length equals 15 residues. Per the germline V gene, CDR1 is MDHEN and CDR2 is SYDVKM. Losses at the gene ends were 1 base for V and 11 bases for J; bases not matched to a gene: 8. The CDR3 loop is CASSLYSTGMTPLHF. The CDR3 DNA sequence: TGTGCCAGCAGTTTATATTCGACAGGGATGACACCCCTCCACTTT. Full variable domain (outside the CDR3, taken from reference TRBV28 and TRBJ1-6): DVKVTQSSRYLVKRTGEKVFLECVQDMDHENMFWYRQDPGLGLRLIYFSYDVKMKEKGDIPEGYSVSREKKERFSLILESASTNQTSMYLCASSLYSTGMTPLHFGNGTRLTVT.

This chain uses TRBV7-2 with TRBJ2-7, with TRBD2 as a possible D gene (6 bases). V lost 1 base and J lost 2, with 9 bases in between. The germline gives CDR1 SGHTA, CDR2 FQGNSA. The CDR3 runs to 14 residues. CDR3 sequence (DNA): TGTGCCAGCAGCTTAGACGGGAGCCCCTACGAGCAGTACTTC. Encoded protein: CASSLDGSPYEQYF.

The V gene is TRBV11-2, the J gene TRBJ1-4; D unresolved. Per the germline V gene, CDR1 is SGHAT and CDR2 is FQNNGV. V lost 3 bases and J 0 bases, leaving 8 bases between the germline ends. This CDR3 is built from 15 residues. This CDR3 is CASSFDGATNEKLFF. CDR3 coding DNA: TGTGCCAGCAGCTTTGACGGGGCAACTAATGAAAAACTGTTTTTT.

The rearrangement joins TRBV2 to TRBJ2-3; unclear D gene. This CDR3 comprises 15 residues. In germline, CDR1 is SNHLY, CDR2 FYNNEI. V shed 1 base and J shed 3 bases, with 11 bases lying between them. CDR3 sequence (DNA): TGTGCCAGCAGTGAAGTGTCCGGGTTTACAGATACGCAGTATTTT. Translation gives CASSEVSGFTDTQYF.

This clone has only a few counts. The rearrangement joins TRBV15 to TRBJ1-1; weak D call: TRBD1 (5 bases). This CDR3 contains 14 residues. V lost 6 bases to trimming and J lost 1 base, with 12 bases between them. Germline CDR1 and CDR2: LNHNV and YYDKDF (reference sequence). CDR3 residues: CATRLPGRNTEAFF. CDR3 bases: TGTGCCACCAGGCTTCCAGGGCGGAACACTGAAGCTTTCTTT.

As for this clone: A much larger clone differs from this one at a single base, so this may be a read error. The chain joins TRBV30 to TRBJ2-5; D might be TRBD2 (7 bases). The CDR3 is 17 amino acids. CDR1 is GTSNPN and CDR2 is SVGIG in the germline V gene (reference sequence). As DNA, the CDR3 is TGTGCCTGGAGTGTACGTGCGGGGGCCCGCTCTCAAGAGGCCCAGTACTTC. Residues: CAWSVRAGARSQEAQYF.

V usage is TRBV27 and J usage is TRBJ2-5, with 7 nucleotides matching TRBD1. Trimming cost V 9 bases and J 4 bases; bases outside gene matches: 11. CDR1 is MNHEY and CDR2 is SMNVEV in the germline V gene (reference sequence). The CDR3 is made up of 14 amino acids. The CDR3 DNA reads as TGTGCCAGACGGACAGGACACGAACGAGAGACCCAGTACTTC. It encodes CARRTGHERETQYF.

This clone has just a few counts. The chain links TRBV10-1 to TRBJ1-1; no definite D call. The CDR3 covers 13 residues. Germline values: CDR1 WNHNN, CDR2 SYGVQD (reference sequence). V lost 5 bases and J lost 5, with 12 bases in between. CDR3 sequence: CASSSTSGTEAFF. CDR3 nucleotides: TGCGCCAGCAGTTCGACAAGCGGAACTGAAGCTTTCTTT.

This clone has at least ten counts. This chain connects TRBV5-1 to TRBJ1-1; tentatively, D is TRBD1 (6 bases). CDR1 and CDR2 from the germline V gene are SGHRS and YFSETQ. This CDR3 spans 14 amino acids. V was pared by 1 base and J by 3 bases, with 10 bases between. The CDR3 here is CASSLTGKHTEAFF. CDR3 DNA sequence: TGCGCCAGCAGCTTGACAGGGAAGCACACTGAAGCTTTCTTT.